This is a list of T cell receptor beta chains from one sample in a study of blood T cell repertoires in COVID-19. Profiling relied on immunoSEQ multiplex PCR, and the TCRdb table lists in-frame clones only, not all of them. Altogether 350,000 or so clones are present, around 89% being singletons, with the ten largest covering roughly 6.8%. Input material: peripheral blood. The receptor source for this set is a man between 18 and 35 years old with active or convalescent COVID-19. The CDR3 runs from the conserved cysteine through the conserved F or W. D genes are given only for firm matches. Clone size appears in some rows only: once, few, many, or a class for an expanded clone.

abundance	d_gene	v_gene	j_gene	CDR3aa	CDR3nt
-	TRBD2	TRBV5-1	TRBJ2-7	CASSLTSGYEQYF	TGCGCCAGCAGCTTAACTAGCGGGTACGAGCAGTACTTC
-	-	TRBV6-2/TRBV6-3	TRBJ2-1	CASSYFGKNNEQFF	TGTGCCAGCAGTTATTTCGGGAAGAACAATGAGCAGTTCTTC
-	TRBD1	TRBV3-1/TRBV3-2	TRBJ1-3	CASSQGWTGRSGNTIYF	TGTGCCAGCAGCCAAGGCTGGACAGGGCGTTCTGGAAACACCATATATTTT
-	-	TRBV15	TRBJ2-1	CATSRDFASRFF	TGTGCCACCAGCAGAGATTTCGCGTCCCGGTTCTTC
-	-	TRBV5-1	TRBJ2-7	CASSLTGSSYEQYF	TGCGCCAGCAGCCTAACGGGGAGCTCCTACGAGCAGTACTTC
-	TRBD2	TRBV6-2/TRBV6-3	TRBJ2-7	CASSLGLAGGVHEQYF	TGTGCCAGCAGCCTGGGACTAGCGGGAGGAGTTCACGAGCAGTACTTC
-	TRBD2	TRBV6-6	TRBJ2-1	CASRERELYNEQFF	TGTGCCAGCAGAGAGCGGGAGCTCTACAATGAGCAGTTCTTC
-	TRBD1	TRBV15	TRBJ1-1	CATSRDGGRTGSVNTEAFF	TGTGCCACCAGCAGAGATGGAGGCCGGACAGGGTCCGTTAACACTGAAGCTTTCTTT
-	TRBD2	TRBV6-2/TRBV6-3	TRBJ2-3	CASSAQRGGRDTQYF	TGTGCCAGCAGTGCCCAGCGGGGGGGCAGGGATACGCAGTATTTT
once	TRBD2	TRBV11-2	TRBJ2-6	CASSRRASGRAYGANVLTF	TGTGCCAGCAGCCGACGTGCTAGCGGGAGGGCCTACGGGGCCAACGTCCTGACTTTC
-	TRBD1	TRBV27	TRBJ1-2	CASSPDRGALENYGYTF	TGTGCCAGCAGCCCGGACAGGGGCGCCCTCGAGAACTATGGCTACACCTTC
-	-	TRBV6-1	TRBJ1-5	CATRAGNQPQHF	TGTGCCACCCGAGCCGGGAATCAGCCCCAGCATTTT
-	TRBD1	TRBV27	TRBJ2-7	CASSSAGTGGSYEQYF	TGTGCCAGCAGTTCGGCCGGGACAGGGGGTTCCTACGAGCAGTACTTC
-	TRBD2	TRBV2	TRBJ2-7	CASTPAGRGSYEQYF	TGTGCCAGCACACCAGCGGGACGCGGATCCTACGAGCAGTACTTC
-	TRBD1	TRBV20-1	TRBJ1-2	CSARTGGGYTF	TGCAGTGCTAGGACAGGGGGCGGCTACACCTTC
-	TRBD2	TRBV7-9	TRBJ2-1	CASSLGGSGGLYNEQFF	TGTGCCAGCAGCTTAGGTGGTAGCGGGGGGTTGTACAATGAGCAGTTCTTC
-	-	TRBV29-1	TRBJ2-7	CSVGLEAEQYF	TGCAGCGTTGGTCTAGAAGCCGAGCAGTACTTC
few	-	TRBV7-6	TRBJ2-1	CASSLDSGPYNEQFF	TGTGCCAGCAGCTTAGACTCCGGTCCCTACAATGAGCAGTTCTTC
-	TRBD1	TRBV20-1	TRBJ1-1	CRGDRGTEAFF	TGCAGGGGGGACAGGGGCACTGAAGCTTTCTTT
-	TRBD1	TRBV11-3	TRBJ2-2	CASSLEDRVSGELFF	TGTGCCAGCAGCTTAGAGGACAGGGTGTCCGGGGAGCTGTTTTTT
-	-	TRBV5-1	TRBJ2-5	CASSLDPIRGTQYF	TGCGCCAGCAGCTTGGATCCGATTCGGGGGACCCAGTACTTC
-	TRBD1	TRBV28	TRBJ2-7	CASSLFQDRGNEQYF	TGTGCCAGCAGTTTATTCCAGGACAGGGGAAACGAGCAGTACTTC
-	-	TRBV7-2	TRBJ2-7	CASSLASNYEQYF	TGTGCCAGCAGCTTAGCGAGTAACTACGAGCAGTACTTC
-	TRBD2	TRBV4-1	TRBJ2-5	CASSPTSGTTEETQYF	TGCGCCAGCAGCCCAACATCCGGGACTACCGAAGAGACCCAGTACTTC
-	-	TRBV11-2	TRBJ2-7	CASSLEVSGAHEQYF	TGTGCCAGCAGCTTAGAGGTGTCAGGGGCCCACGAGCAGTACTTC
-	-	TRBV2	TRBJ2-6	CASSEALGGMRKSGANVLTF	TGTGCCAGCAGTGAAGCGCTGGGGGGTATGCGAAAATCTGGGGCCAACGTGCTGACTTTC
few	TRBD2	TRBV4-2	TRBJ2-7	CASSQLLAGRGRQYF	TGTGCCAGCAGCCAACTACTAGCGGGGAGAGGACGGCAGTACTTC
-	-	TRBV12-3/TRBV12-4	TRBJ1-2	CASSRFGYTF	TGTGCCAGCAGTCGTTTCGGCTACACCTTC
-	TRBD1	TRBV20-1	TRBJ1-3	CSASWDSFSGNTIYF	TGCAGTGCTAGTTGGGACAGCTTCTCTGGAAACACCATATATTTT
-	-	TRBV9	TRBJ1-5	CASSVVRKNQPQHF	TGTGCCAGCAGCGTGGTGCGGAAGAATCAGCCCCAGCATTTT
once	-	TRBV7-3	TRBJ2-3	CASSPQSTGDTQYF	TGTGCCAGCAGCCCCCAATCCACGGGAGATACGCAGTATTTT
-	-	TRBV4-1	TRBJ1-4	CASSPYGQPNEKLFF	TGCGCCAGCAGCCCCTATGGACAGCCAAATGAAAAACTGTTTTTT
-	-	TRBV6-5	TRBJ1-3	CASSYSSRGNTIYF	TGTGCCAGCAGTTACTCGTCGAGGGGAAACACCATATATTTT
many	-	TRBV6-1	TRBJ1-5	CASSGQLQGPTQPQHF	TGTGCCAGCAGTGGCCAATTACAGGGCCCCACTCAGCCCCAGCATTTT
once	TRBD1	TRBV28	TRBJ2-5	CASSLYGRGETQYF	TGTGCCAGCAGTTTGTATGGCAGGGGGGAGACCCAGTACTTC
-	TRBD1	TRBV18	TRBJ1-1	CASSPRTGGIDTEAFF	TGTGCCAGCTCACCCAGGACAGGGGGCATAGACACTGAAGCTTTCTTT
-	TRBD1	TRBV7-2	TRBJ1-5	CASSVTGVKPNQPQHF	TGTGCCAGCAGCGTAACAGGGGTTAAGCCGAATCAGCCCCAGCATTTT
-	-	TRBV7-2	TRBJ1-4	CASSYKGGYTNEKLFF	TGTGCCAGCAGCTACAAGGGGGGGTACACTAATGAAAAACTGTTTTTT
-	TRBD1	TRBV6-5	TRBJ2-2	CASSSDRGNTGELFF	TGTGCCAGCAGTTCGGACAGGGGCAACACCGGGGAGCTGTTTTTT
once	-	TRBV12-3/TRBV12-4	TRBJ1-5	CASSRDIQPQHF	TGTGCCAGCAGCCGCGACATTCAGCCCCAGCATTTT
-	-	TRBV27	TRBJ1-1	CASSSSRLGAVTDTEAFF	TGTGCCAGCAGTTCATCCCGACTAGGGGCCGTGACGGACACTGAAGCTTTCTTT
-	-	TRBV13	TRBJ2-1	CASSLQEQFF	TGTGCCAGCAGCTTACAGGAGCAGTTCTTC
-	-	TRBV6-5	TRBJ1-1	CASSNVNTEAFF	TGTGCCAGCAGTAATGTAAACACTGAAGCTTTCTTT
-	-	TRBV6-2/TRBV6-3	TRBJ1-1	CASSPNTMNTEAFF	TGTGCCAGCAGTCCCAACACCATGAACACTGAAGCTTTCTTT
-	TRBD2	TRBV2	TRBJ2-3	CASKTQTSGGTTSTDTQYF	TGTGCCAGCAAGACACAGACTAGCGGGGGGACCACTAGCACAGATACGCAGTATTTT
-	-	TRBV7-3	TRBJ2-7	CASSPGAGGLYEQYF	TGTGCCAGCAGCCCAGGGGCAGGGGGGCTGTACGAGCAGTACTTC
once	TRBD1	TRBV2	TRBJ1-5	CASKRQGREQPQHF	TGTGCCAGCAAGAGACAGGGGAGAGAACAGCCCCAGCATTTT
-	TRBD1	TRBV28	TRBJ1-5	CASSLTGVNQPQHF	TGTGCCAGCAGCCTTACAGGGGTAAATCAGCCCCAGCATTTT
-	-	TRBV7-9	TRBJ2-7	CASSVHREGGLYEQYF	TGTGCCAGCAGCGTCCACAGGGAGGGGGGACTCTACGAGCAGTACTTC
-	TRBD1	TRBV10-3	TRBJ2-7	CAIGRQGKNHEQYF	TGTGCCATCGGGAGACAGGGAAAAAATCACGAGCAGTACTTC
-	-	TRBV29-1	TRBJ2-7	CSVEDGSRGSSYEQYF	TGCAGCGTTGAAGATGGGAGCAGGGGAAGCTCCTACGAGCAGTACTTC
once	-	TRBV19	TRBJ2-7	CASSIGAVSYEQYF	TGTGCCAGTAGTATAGGGGCAGTCTCCTACGAGCAGTACTTC
-	-	TRBV6-5	TRBJ2-7	CASSSPDSEQYF	TGTGCCAGCAGTTCCCCGGACTCCGAGCAGTACTTC
-	-	TRBV7-2	TRBJ2-3	CASSHVGGDTQYF	TGTGCCAGCAGCCACGTCGGGGGAGATACGCAGTATTTT
-	TRBD2	TRBV7-3	TRBJ2-1	CASSLISSGGYNEQFF	TGTGCCAGCAGCTTAATTTCCAGCGGGGGATACAATGAGCAGTTCTTC
-	TRBD1	TRBV29-1	TRBJ1-5	CSVEDRGTGGADYQPQHF	TGCAGCGTTGAAGATCGAGGGACAGGGGGCGCCGATTATCAGCCCCAGCATTTT